This entry lists 5 T cell receptor beta chains sequenced from one sample in a study of T cell repertoires in cytomegalovirus infection (dated by TCRdb to between 2018 and 2020). TCRdb shows the sequencer as Illumina HiSeq 1500. TCRdb trimmed public reads at Q25 via fastp, called clones via MiXCR and kept in-frame beta chains. Every entry covers one CDR3 protein and lists the most common genes and DNA from its rows. The sample table records around 630,000 distinct CDR3 sequences; 20% to 25% of these occur just once. Clones ranked in the top ten supply roughly 8% of the sample. Sequencing was carried out using CD8+ T cells from PBMCs. Source of these receptors: a human donor in good health (CMV status not recorded). Some clones in this sample may be carry-over from other donors' samples.

In this sample, this clonotype turned up a few times. This rearrangement joins TRBV6-6 to TRBJ1-1; 8 bases line up with TRBD1. The V segment lost 4 bases and the J segment 7 bases; nucleotides outside the gene matches: 2. The CDR3 runs 12 residues. In germline, CDR1 is MNHNY, CDR2 SVGAGI (reference sequence). The CDR3 nucleotides are TGTGCCAGCAGTTTTGGACAGGGTGAAGCTTTCTTT. This gives the protein CASSFGQGEAFF.

This clonotype occurred many times. The chain combines TRBV7-8 with TRBJ1-6; D is unclear. Germline V gene sequence: CDR1 SGHVS, CDR2 FQNEAQ. This CDR3 region has 13 residues. Trimming stripped 1 base from V and 7 bases from J, with 5 bases between. This CDR3 reads CASSLVYNSPLHF. Written as DNA, the CDR3 is TGTGCCAGCAGCTTAGTTTACAATTCACCCCTCCACTTT. The full variable domain, its missing parts supplied by reference TRBV7-8 and TRBJ1-6, is GAGVSQSPRYKVAKRGQDVALRCDPISGHVSLFWYQQALGQGPEFLTYFQNEAQLDKSGLPSDRFFAERPEGSVSTLKIQRTQQEDSAVYLCASSLVYNSPLHFGNGTRLTVT.

Ten or more counts support this clonotype. The gene calls are TRBV28 and TRBJ2-3, with D hard to call. Per germline, CDR1 MDHEN and CDR2 SYDVKM. This CDR3 is 15 amino acids long. Deletions cut 4 bases from V and 0 bases from J, with 11 bases between. CDR3 DNA: TGTGCCAGCAGTTCCCAATTTGACAGCACAGATACGCAGTATTTT. Translating gives CASSSQFDSTDTQYF.

This chain joins TRBV7-8 and TRBJ1-2, with D perhaps matching TRBD1 (5 bases). Germline values: CDR1 SGHVS, CDR2 FQNEAQ. The CDR3 extends over 16 amino acids. Trimming removed 3 bases at V and 4 bases at J, with 18 bases between. This CDR3 reads CASSFTVTGSGYGYTF. In DNA form, the CDR3 reads TGTGCCAGCAGCTTCACCGTAACAGGTTCGGGCTATGGCTACACCTTC. Complete variable domain (other parts from reference TRBV7-8 and TRBJ1-2): GAGVSQSPRYKVAKRGQDVALRCDPISGHVSLFWYQQALGQGPEFLTYFQNEAQLDKSGLPSDRFFAERPEGSVSTLKIQRTQQEDSAVYLCASSFTVTGSGYGYTFGSGTRLTVV.

The rearrangement links TRBV7-9 to TRBJ2-1; 8 nucleotides line up with TRBD1. The CDR3 has 15 amino acids. Trimming removed 1 base from V and 8 bases from J; junction bases left unmatched: 7. Germline CDR1 reads SEHNR; CDR2 reads FQNEAQ (reference sequence). CDR3 sequence: CASSLGPQTGDEQFF. The CDR3 nucleotides are TGTGCCAGCAGCTTAGGGCCCCAGACAGGGGATGAGCAGTTCTTC.